The rows below give T cell receptor beta chains drawn from one sample of a study of human T cells and chemical hapten exposure. TCRdb independently ran MiXCR on the RACE reads; one entry per CDR3 protein. The sample records some 200,000 distinct CDR3 sequences, 20% to 25% being singletons. The sample consisted of whole blood, taken in connection with sensitization to the hapten diphenylcyclopropenone (DPC). Source of these receptors: a woman between 50 and 59 years old with alopecia areata. Some clones in this sample may be carry-over from other donors' samples. Each CDR3 is given with its conserved first and last residue. A D gene is named only where the DNA matches it firmly. Size is stated for part of the rows, as once, few or many counts, or as a class when the clone is expanded.

clone_size	j_call	d_call	v_call	cdr3_aa	cdr3_nt
NA	TRBJ1-5	NA	TRBV2	CASSAQGSNQPQHF	TGTGCCAGCAGTGCCCAGGGAAGCAATCAGCCCCAGCATTTT
NA	TRBJ2-1	TRBD2	TRBV3-1	CASSQDFGLAGYNEQFF	TGTGCCAGCAGCCAAGATTTTGGACTAGCGGGGTACAATGAGCAGTTCTTC
NA	TRBJ2-7	TRBD2	TRBV11-2	CASSSRLAGDPSYEQYF	TGTGCCAGCAGCTCACGACTAGCGGGAGACCCCTCCTACGAGCAGTACTTC
NA	TRBJ2-1	NA	TRBV11-2	CASSSLHNEQFF	TGTGCCAGCAGCTCCCTTCACAATGAGCAGTTCTTC
NA	TRBJ1-5	NA	TRBV20-1	CSANSLENQPQHF	TGCAGTGCTAACAGCCTAGAGAATCAGCCCCAGCATTTT
few	TRBJ1-6	NA	TRBV12-3/TRBV12-4	CASNGGMGSPLHF	TGTGCCAGCAACGGGGGAATGGGTTCACCCCTCCACTTT
NA	TRBJ2-3	TRBD2	TRBV13	CASSLGGLVTDTQYF	TGTGCCAGCAGCTTAGGGGGACTAGTCACAGATACGCAGTATTTT
few	TRBJ1-2	NA	TRBV10-2	CARQCGGLYCYTF	TGCGCCAGGCAGTGCGGGGGCCTCTATTGCTACACCTTC
NA	TRBJ2-7	TRBD1	TRBV18	CASSPGQGDSYEQYF	TGTGCCAGCTCACCGGGACAGGGGGATTCCTACGAGCAGTACTTC
NA	TRBJ1-2	TRBD1	TRBV7-9	CASSFHHRGRGYTF	TGTGCCAGCAGCTTCCACCACAGGGGGCGAGGCTACACCTTC
NA	TRBJ2-2	TRBD1	TRBV7-8	CASSPGTGGIGELFF	TGTGCCAGCAGCCCCGGGACAGGGGGCATCGGGGAGCTGTTTTTT
NA	TRBJ1-5	TRBD1	TRBV6-6	CASSFPRQGQTNVHF	TGTGCCAGCAGTTTCCCACGACAGGGACAGACAAACGTGCATTTT
many	TRBJ2-7	TRBD2	TRBV4-2	CASSSRGGEQYF	TGTGCCAGCAGCTCCCGGGGGGGCGAGCAGTACTTC
few	TRBJ2-2	TRBD1	TRBV5-1	CASSLEPGGSGELFF	TGCGCCAGCAGCTTGGAGCCAGGGGGCTCCGGGGAGCTGTTTTTT
NA	TRBJ2-1	TRBD1	TRBV7-9	CASSPGTGGAYNEQFF	TGTGCCAGCAGCCCCGGGACAGGGGGGGCCTACAATGAGCAGTTCTTC
NA	TRBJ2-7	NA	TRBV6-1	CAVRDGGYEQYF	TGTGCCGTCCGGGACGGTGGGTACGAGCAGTACTTC
NA	TRBJ2-1	TRBD2	TRBV6-5	CASTREIAGGPGEQFF	TGTGCCAGCACCAGGGAAATAGCGGGAGGGCCTGGTGAGCAGTTCTTC
NA	TRBJ2-1	TRBD2	TRBV25-1	CASSAGGGEQFF	TGTGCCAGCAGTGCCGGGGGGGGGGAGCAGTTCTTC
NA	TRBJ1-1	NA	TRBV20-1	CSASGPPGTNTEAFF	TGCAGTGCTTCCGGGCCCCCCGGGACGAACACTGAAGCTTTCTTT
NA	TRBJ2-7	NA	TRBV7-9	CASSLDGTMGYEQYF	TGTGCCAGCAGCTTGGACGGGACAATGGGCTACGAGCAGTACTTC
NA	TRBJ2-7	TRBD2	TRBV5-6	CASSLRTSGRIREQYF	TGTGCCAGCAGCTTGAGGACTAGCGGGAGGATAAGGGAGCAGTACTTC
NA	TRBJ2-3	NA	TRBV2	CAGEMYQGDTQYF	TGTGCCGGGGAAATGTACCAAGGAGATACGCAGTATTTT
few	TRBJ2-7	NA	TRBV4-1	CASSQDVASGVYEQYF	TGCGCCAGCAGCCAAGACGTGGCCAGCGGAGTCTACGAGCAGTACTTC
few	TRBJ1-2	NA	TRBV25-1	CASSDRWGPQGYTF	TGTGCCAGCAGTGACCGCTGGGGGCCTCAAGGCTACACCTTC
few	TRBJ1-5	NA	TRBV9	CASSGDSNQPQHF	TGTGCCAGCAGCGGGGATAGCAATCAGCCCCAGCATTTT
NA	TRBJ1-2	TRBD1	TRBV29-1	CSVGWQGAGGYTF	TGCAGCGTTGGGTGGCAGGGGGCTGGTGGCTACACCTTC
few	TRBJ2-3	TRBD2	TRBV6-1	CASTPRGAGGPTDTQYF	TGTGCCAGCACTCCTAGGGGAGCGGGAGGGCCCACAGATACGCAGTATTTT
few	TRBJ2-7	NA	TRBV6-5	CASLGVSSYEQYF	TGTGCCAGTCTAGGTGTCAGCTCCTACGAGCAGTACTTC
NA	TRBJ2-3	NA	TRBV5-6	CASSPLQGWGTDTQYF	TGTGCCAGCAGCCCATTACAGGGATGGGGCACAGATACGCAGTATTTT
few	TRBJ2-2	TRBD2	TRBV5-5	CASSLGSLAENTGELFF	TGTGCCAGCAGCTTGGGTTCACTAGCGGAGAACACCGGGGAGCTGTTTTTT
few	TRBJ2-7	TRBD2	TRBV7-2	CASSLAGGREQYF	TGTGCCAGCAGCTTAGCGGGGGGGAGGGAGCAGTACTTC
NA	TRBJ2-3	NA	TRBV29-1	CSVPLKGTSTDTQYF	TGCAGCGTTCCATTGAAAGGGACTAGCACAGATACGCAGTATTTT
NA	TRBJ2-1	NA	TRBV5-1	CASSPLYQYSSYNEQFF	TGCGCCAGCAGCCCCCTTTATCAGTACAGCTCCTACAATGAGCAGTTCTTC
once	TRBJ1-2	TRBD1	TRBV5-1	CASSFGQVYGYTF	TGCGCCAGCAGCTTTGGACAGGTCTATGGCTACACCTTC
NA	TRBJ2-2	NA	TRBV29-1	CSVGQGTNTGELFF	TGCAGCGTTGGGCAGGGAACGAACACCGGGGAGCTGTTTTTT
NA	TRBJ2-1	TRBD1	TRBV20-1	CSATLGGFTPNEQFF	TGCAGTGCCACCCTAGGGGGCTTCACGCCTAATGAGCAGTTCTTC
NA	TRBJ1-5	NA	TRBV7-9	CASSLAGGATQHF	TGTGCCAGCAGCTTAGCGGGTGGAGCGACCCAGCATTTT
NA	TRBJ2-5	TRBD2	TRBV5-1	CASSLGLAGQETQYF	TGTGCTAGCAGCTTGGGACTAGCGGGCCAAGAGACCCAGTACTTC
NA	TRBJ1-6	NA	TRBV7-8	CASSLPRQTNNSPLHF	TGTGCCAGCAGCCTCCCGAGACAGACGAATAATTCACCCCTCCACTTT
few	TRBJ1-2	TRBD1	TRBV20-1	CSAHTGGGGYTF	TGCAGTGCCCATACAGGGGGCGGTGGCTACACCTTC
NA	TRBJ2-5	TRBD2	TRBV7-9	CASRQTGLPGETQYF	TGTGCCAGCAGACAAACGGGACTACCGGGGGAGACCCAGTACTTC
few	TRBJ2-2	TRBD1	TRBV12-3/TRBV12-4	CASSKLRDRVVTGELFF	TGTGCCAGCAGCAAACTCCGGGACAGGGTCGTCACCGGGGAGCTGTTTTTT
few	TRBJ1-1	NA	TRBV9	CASSMRARTEAFF	TGTGCCAGCAGCATGAGGGCGAGGACTGAAGCTTTCTTT
few	TRBJ2-2	NA	TRBV3-1	CASSQVSSGELFF	TGTGCCAGCAGCCAAGTTTCGAGCGGGGAGCTGTTTTTT